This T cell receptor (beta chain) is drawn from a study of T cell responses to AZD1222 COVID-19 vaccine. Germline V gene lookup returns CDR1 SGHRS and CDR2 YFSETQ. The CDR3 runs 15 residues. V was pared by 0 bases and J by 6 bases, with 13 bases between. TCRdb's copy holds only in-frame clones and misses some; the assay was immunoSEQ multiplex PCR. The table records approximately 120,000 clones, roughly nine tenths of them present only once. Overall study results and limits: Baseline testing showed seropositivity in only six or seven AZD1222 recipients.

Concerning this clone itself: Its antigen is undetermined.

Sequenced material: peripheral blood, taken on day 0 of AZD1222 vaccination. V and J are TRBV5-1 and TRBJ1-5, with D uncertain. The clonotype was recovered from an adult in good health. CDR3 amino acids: CASSLDGFTGQPQHF. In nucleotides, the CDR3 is TGCGCCAGCAGCTTGGACGGGTTCACGGGTCAGCCCCAGCATTTT.